This entry lists 3 T cell receptor beta chains sequenced from one sample in a study of cytomegalovirus exposure and HLA in healthy donors (TCRdb year 2017). The library was produced with the immunoSEQ multiplex PCR assay. For the multiplex PCR, a mixture combining 60 forward primers for TCR Vbeta segments and 13 reverse primers for TCR Jbeta segments was used. This immuneACCESS table, as held by TCRdb, lists in-frame sequences with V and J called but not all clones. Of the missing ones, under half trace to an unresolved V gene in checked studies; the others have no known cause. The sample has 100,000 to 150,000 clones on record, 70% to 85% of them singletons. Of the sample, 1.5% to 2% is held by the ten largest clones. The sequencing input was PBMCs. These receptor sequences come from a boy aged 5 to 17 in good health and CMV-seronegative.

In this sample, this clone turned up a few times. This rearrangement joins TRBV25-1 to TRBJ2-2, with D possibly TRBD2 on 5 matching bases. V was pared by 3 bases and J by 1 base, with 9 bases between. The CDR3 is 15 residues long. The germline V gene encodes CDR1 MGHDK and CDR2 SYGVNS. CDR3 DNA: TGTGCCAGCAGTGATTCGGGGAAGAACACCGGGGAGCTGTTTTTT. Encoded protein: CASSDSGKNTGELFF.

The chain has TRBV4-2 and TRBJ2-3; 7 nucleotides agree with TRBD2. This CDR3 has 13 residues. V was pared by 1 base and J by 15 bases, with 10 bases of the junction left unmatched. Germline CDR1 reads LGHNA; CDR2 reads YNFKEQ. CDR3 DNA: TGTGCCAGCAGCCAAGGGTCCGGGACTATCCGTTATTTT. It translates to CASSQGSGTIRYF.

The genes are TRBV5-4 and TRBJ1-1; weak D call: TRBD1 (5 bases). The CDR3 has 13 amino acids. The V and J ends lost 4 bases and 4 bases respectively, with 11 bases between them. Germline-derived CDR1 and CDR2 are SGHNT and YYREEE (reference sequence). The CDR3 sequence is CASSPEQGTEAFF. CDR3 bases: TGTGCCAGCAGCCCTGAGCAGGGCACTGAAGCTTTCTTT.